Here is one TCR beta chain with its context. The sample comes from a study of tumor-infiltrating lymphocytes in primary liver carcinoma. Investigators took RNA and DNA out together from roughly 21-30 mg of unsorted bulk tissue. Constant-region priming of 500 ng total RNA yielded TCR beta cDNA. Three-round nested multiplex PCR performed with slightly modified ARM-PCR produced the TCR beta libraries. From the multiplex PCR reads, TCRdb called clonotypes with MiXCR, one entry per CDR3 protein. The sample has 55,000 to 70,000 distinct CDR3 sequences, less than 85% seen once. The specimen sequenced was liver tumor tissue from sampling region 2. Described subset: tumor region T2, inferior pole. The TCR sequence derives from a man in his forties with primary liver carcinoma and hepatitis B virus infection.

The CDR3 bases are TGTGCCAGCAGCAAGCCCTCGGCTAATGAAAAACTGTTTTTT. Its protein product is CASSKPSANEKLFF. J is TRBJ1-4 and V is TRBV11-2; D remains unclear. The CDR3 sequence is 14 residues long. From germline, CDR1 is SGHAT and CDR2 FQNNGV. The V gene lost 5 bases and the J gene lost 3 bases, with 10 bases spanning the gap. Using reference TRBV11-2 and TRBJ1-4 for the parts outside the CDR3, the full variable domain is EAGVAQSPRYKIIEKRQSVAFWCNPISGHATLYWYQQILGQGPKLLIQFQNNGVVDDSQLPKDRFSAERLKGVDSTLKIQPAKLEDSAVYLCASSKPSANEKLFFGSGTQLSVL.